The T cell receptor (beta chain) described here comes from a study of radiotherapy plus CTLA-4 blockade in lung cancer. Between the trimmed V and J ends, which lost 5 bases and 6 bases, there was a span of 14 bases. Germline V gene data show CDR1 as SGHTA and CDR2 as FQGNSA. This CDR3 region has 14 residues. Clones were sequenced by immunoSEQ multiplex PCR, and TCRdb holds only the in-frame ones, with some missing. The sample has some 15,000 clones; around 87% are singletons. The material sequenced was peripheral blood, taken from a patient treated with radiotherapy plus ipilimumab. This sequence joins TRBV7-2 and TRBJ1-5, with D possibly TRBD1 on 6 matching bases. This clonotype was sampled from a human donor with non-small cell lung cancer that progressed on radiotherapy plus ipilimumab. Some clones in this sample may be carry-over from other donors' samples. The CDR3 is CASSPRQAGQPQHF. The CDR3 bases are TGTGCCAGCAGCCCGCGACAGGCGGGTCAGCCCCAGCATTTT.